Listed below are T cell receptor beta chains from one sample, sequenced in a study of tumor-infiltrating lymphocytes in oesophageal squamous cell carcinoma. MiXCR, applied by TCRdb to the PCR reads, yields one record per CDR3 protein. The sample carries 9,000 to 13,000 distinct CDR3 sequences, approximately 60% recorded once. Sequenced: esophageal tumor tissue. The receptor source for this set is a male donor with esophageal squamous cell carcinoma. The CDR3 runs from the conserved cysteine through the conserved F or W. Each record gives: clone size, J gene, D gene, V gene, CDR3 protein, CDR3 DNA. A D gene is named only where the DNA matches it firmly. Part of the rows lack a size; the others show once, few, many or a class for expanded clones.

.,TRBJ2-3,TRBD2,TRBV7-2,CASSLVGDQRGQYF,TGTGCCAGCAGCTTAGTCGGGGACCAGCGGGGGCAGTATTTT
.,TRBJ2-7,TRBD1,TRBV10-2,CASIGQANSPLHF,TGCGCCAGCATCGGACAGGCTAATTCACCCCTCCACTTC
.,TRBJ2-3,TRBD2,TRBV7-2,CASSAKLAGGRSTDTQYF,TGTGCCAGCAGCGCCAAACTAGCGGGAGGGCGTAGCACAGATACGCAGTATTTT
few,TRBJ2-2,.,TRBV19,CASSKGNTGELFF,TGTGCCAGTAGTAAAGGGAACACCGGGGAGCTGTTTTTT
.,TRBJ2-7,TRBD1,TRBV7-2,CASSLSDRAEQYF,TGTGCCAGCAGTCTCAGCGACAGGGCCGAGCAGTACTTC
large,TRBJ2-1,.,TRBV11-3,CASSRLGSSYNEQFF,TGTGCCAGCAGCCGACTAGGGAGCTCCTACAATGAGCAGTTCTTC
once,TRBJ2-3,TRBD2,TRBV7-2,CASSQRGTSGETDTQYF,TGTGCCAGCAGCCAAAGGGGTACTAGCGGGGAGACAGATACGCAGTATTTT
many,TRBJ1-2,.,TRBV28,CASKDGYGYTF,TGTGCCAGCAAGGACGGCTATGGCTACACCTTC
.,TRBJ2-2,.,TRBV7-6,CASSLVASVTGELFF,TGTGCTAGCAGCTTAGTGGCTAGTGTTACCGGGGAGCTGTTTTTT
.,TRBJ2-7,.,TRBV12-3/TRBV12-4,CTSSFLRDLSYEQYF,TGTACCAGCAGTTTTTTGCGGGACCTCTCCTACGAGCAGTACTTC
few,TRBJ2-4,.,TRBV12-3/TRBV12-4,CASSLDAQGTKQYF,TGTGCCAGCAGTTTAGATGCCCAGGGGACGAAGCAGTACTTC
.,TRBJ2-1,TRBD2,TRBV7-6,CASSWGGVNEQFF,TGTGCCAGCAGCTGGGGGGGGGTGAATGAGCAGTTCTTC
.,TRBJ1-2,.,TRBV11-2,CASSPDRERYTF,TGTGCCAGCAGCCCGGACAGAGAGAGGTACACCTTC
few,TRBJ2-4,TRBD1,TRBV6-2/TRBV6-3,CASSSDRGPVYEQYF,TGTGCCAGCAGTTCGGACAGGGGGCCTGTATACGAGCAGTACTTT
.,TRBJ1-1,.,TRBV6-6,CASGVNTEAFF,TGTGCCAGCGGAGTGAACACTGAAGCTTTCTTT
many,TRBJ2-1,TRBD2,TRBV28,CASREASGVNEQFF,TGTGCCAGCAGGGAGGCTAGCGGAGTCAATGAGCAGTTCTTC
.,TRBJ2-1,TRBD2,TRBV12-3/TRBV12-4,CASSLQAGGPYEQFF,TGTGCCAGCAGTTTACAAGCGGGAGGGCCGTATGAGCAGTTCTTC
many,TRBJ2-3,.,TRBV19,CASSSRRGSSTDTQYF,TGTGCCAGTAGTTCTCGTAGGGGTTCTAGCACAGATACGCAGTATTTT
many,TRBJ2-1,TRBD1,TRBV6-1,CASSTGSSYNEQFF,TGTGCCAGCTCGACAGGGAGCTCCTACAATGAGCAGTTCTTC
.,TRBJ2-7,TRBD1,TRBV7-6,CASSRDRGYEQYF,TGTGCCAGCAGCAGGGACAGGGGATACGAGCAGTACTTC
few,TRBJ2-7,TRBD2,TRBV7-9,CASSNSGRSYEQYF,TGTGCCAGCAGTAATAGCGGGAGGAGCTACGAGCAGTACTTC
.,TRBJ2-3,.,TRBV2,CASSQPGRSVNTQYF,TGTGCCAGCAGCCAACCGGGTCGATCGGTGAATACGCAGTATTTT
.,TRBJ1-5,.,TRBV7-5,CTSVPDWVGSNQPQHF,.
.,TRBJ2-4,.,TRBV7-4,CASSLVREQYF,TGTGCCAGCAGCTTAGTCCGGGAGCAGTACTTC
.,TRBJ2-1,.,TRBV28,CATYHYNEQLF,TGTGCCACCTACCACTACAATGAGCAGTTATTC
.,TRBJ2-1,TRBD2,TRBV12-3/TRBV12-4,CASSSGTSGGASEQFF,TGTGCCAGCAGTTCCGGGACTAGCGGGGGGGCGAGTGAGCAGTTCTTC
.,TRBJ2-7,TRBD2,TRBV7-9,CASSSPFGEGSYEQYF,TGTGCCAGCAGTTCACCGTTTGGGGAGGGTTCCTACGAGCAGTACTTC
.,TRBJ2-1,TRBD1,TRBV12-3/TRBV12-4,CASSTPLSGGSYEQFF,TGTGCCAGCAGCACCCCGCTTTCAGGGGGCAGCTATGAGCAGTTCTTC
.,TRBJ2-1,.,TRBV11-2,CASSLVYIGGPTLYNEQFF,TGTGCCAGCAGCTTAGTCTACATCGGGGGCCCCACTTTATACAATGAGCAGTTCTTC
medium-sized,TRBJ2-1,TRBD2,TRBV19,CASSRGLAGLDEQFF,TGTGCCAGTAGTAGGGGACTAGCGGGATTGGATGAGCAGTTCTTC
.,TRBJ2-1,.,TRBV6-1,CASRVEGSYNEQFF,TGTGCCAGCAGGGTAGAGGGCTCCTACAATGAGCAGTTCTTC
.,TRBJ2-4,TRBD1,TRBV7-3,CASSTTGGKQYF,TGTGCCAGCAGCACGACAGGGGGAAAGCAGTACTTC
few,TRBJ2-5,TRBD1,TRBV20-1,CSARSGDRVGETQYF,TGCAGTGCTAGATCCGGGGACAGGGTTGGGGAGACCCAGTACTTC
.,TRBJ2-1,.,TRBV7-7,CASSLSASSYNEQFF,TGTGCTAGCAGCTTGTCGGCAAGCTCCTACAATGAGCAGTTCTTC
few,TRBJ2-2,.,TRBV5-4,CASSLGAIGELFF,TGTGCCAGCAGCTTGGGGGCAATCGGGGAGCTGTTTTTT
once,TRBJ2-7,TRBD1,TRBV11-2,CASSFLTGGRNEQYF,TGTGCCAGCAGCTTCTTGACAGGGGGCAGGAACGAGCAGTACTTC
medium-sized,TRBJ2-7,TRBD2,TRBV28,CASRGLAGAGEQYF,TGTGCCAGCAGGGGACTAGCGGGAGCAGGCGAGCAGTACTTC
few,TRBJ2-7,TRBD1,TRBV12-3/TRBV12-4,CASSIRDRGYEQYF,TGTGCCAGCAGTATCCGGGACAGGGGCTACGAGCAGTACTTC
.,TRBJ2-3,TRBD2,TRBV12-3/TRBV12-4,CASSLGGSGADTQYF,TGTGCCAGCAGTTTAGGCGGGAGTGGCGCAGATACGCAGTATTTT
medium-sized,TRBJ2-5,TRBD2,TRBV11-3,CASSLEGREQETQYF,TGTGCCAGCAGCTTGGAGGGGAGGGAACAAGAGACCCAGTACTTC
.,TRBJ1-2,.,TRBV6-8,CASSYFSGATQGGYTF,TGTGCCAGCAGTTACTTTTCGGGGGCCACACAGGGAGGCTACACCTTC
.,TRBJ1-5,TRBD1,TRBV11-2,CASSSTGQINQPQHF,TGTGCCAGCAGCTCTACGGGACAGATCAATCAGCCCCAGCATTTT
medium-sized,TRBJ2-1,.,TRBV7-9,CASSPSLGGGRGEQFF,TGTGCCAGCAGCCCCAGCCTGGGGGGGGGCAGGGGTGAGCAGTTCTTC
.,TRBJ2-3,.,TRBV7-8,CASSSPTDTQYF,TGTGCCAGCAGCTCACCTACGGATACGCAGTATTTT
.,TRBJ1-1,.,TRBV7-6,CASSLVKATEAFF,TGTGCCAGCAGCTTAGTAAAGGCCACTGAAGCTTTCTTT
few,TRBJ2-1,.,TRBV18,CASSPWRGRSNEQFF,TGTGCCAGCTCACCTTGGAGAGGGAGGTCCAATGAGCAGTTCTTC
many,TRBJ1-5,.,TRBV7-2,CASSLLSGNQPQHF,TGTGCCAGCAGCTTATTATCTGGCAATCAGCCCCAGCATTTT
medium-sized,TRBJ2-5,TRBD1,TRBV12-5,CASVTGKGETQYF,TGTGCTAGTGTGACAGGGAAAGGGGAGACCCAGTACTTC
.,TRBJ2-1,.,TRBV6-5,CASSYERSLGNEQFF,TGTGCCAGCAGTTATGAGAGGAGCCTGGGCAATGAGCAGTTCTTC
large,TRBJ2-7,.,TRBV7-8,CASSLEGKSYEQYF,TGTGCCAGCAGCTTAGAGGGCAAGTCCTACGAGCAGTACTTC
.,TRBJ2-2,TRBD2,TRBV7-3,CASSPGTIPGELFF,TGTGCCAGCAGCCCGGGGACTATACCCGGGGAGCTGTTTTTT
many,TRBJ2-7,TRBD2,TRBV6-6,CASSYRGGGEQYF,TGTGCCAGCAGTTACCGGGGGGGAGGCGAGCAGTACTTC
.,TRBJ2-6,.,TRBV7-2,CASSFFLSGANVLTF,TGTGCCAGCAGCTTTTTTCTCTCTGGGGCCAACGTCCTGACTTTC